This TCR beta chain is from a study of T-cell memory formation after mild COVID-19. MiXCR was run by TCRdb on the 5' RACE reads, yielding one entry per CDR3 protein. The table shows under 450,000 distinct CDR3 sequences, with around a quarter occurring only once. Regarding the study as a whole: Among contracting clones, CD4+ were mainly CM/EM and CD8+ enriched in EMRA. Day 15 to 85 contracting clones showed balanced CD4/CD8; day 15 to 37 expanders favored CD4+.

V was clipped by 7 bases and J by 2 bases, with 16 bases between them. CDR1 SGHTA and CDR2 FQGNSA come from the germline V gene. There are 15 residues in the CDR3. This clonotype has more than one count but fewer than ten. Its antigen is not identified. This sequence originates from an adult woman who had mild COVID-19 (a few samples of this study predate the infection). Cell type and time point are not known. This chain uses TRBV7-2 with TRBJ2-3, with D perhaps matching TRBD2 (5 bases). Sequencing was carried out using PBMCs or a T cell subset sorted from them (not recorded which). For the CDR3, the DNA is TGTGCCAGCACACTAGTCCCCCTTTACACAGATACGCAGTATTTT. This encodes CASTLVPLYTDTQYF.